This T cell receptor (beta chain) was captured by sequencing in a study of shared clonotypes between healthy human individuals. This clone was observed a handful of times. Its matching antigen is unknown. TCRdb's copy holds only in-frame clones and misses some; the assay was immunoSEQ multiplex PCR. The sample has about 79,000 clones; under 65% are singletons. General observations from the study: Naive CD4 clonotypes were shared across a handful of donors at about 5%. Donor scarcity curtailed the genetic and exposure-history diversity represented herein. Naive subsets usually exceeded memory subsets in estimated richness.

The receptor's source is a man younger than 45 in good health. Input material: memory CD8+ T cells sorted from blood. Subset specified: CD45RO+ cells pooled with CCR7-negative TemRA cells.

The CDR3 region has the DNA TGCAGCGTTGCTTTAATGAACACTGAAGCTTTCTTT. It codes for CSVALMNTEAFF. This chain joins TRBV29-1 and TRBJ1-1; D ambiguous. V gave up 4 bases and J gave up 0 bases, with 6 bases separating them. Germline lookup yields CDR1 SQVTM and CDR2 ANQGSEA. This CDR3 has 12 residues.